The clone carrying this T cell receptor beta chain occurred a few times. The sample originates from a study of tumor-infiltrating lymphocytes in glioblastoma multiforme. This CDR3 contains 16 residues. Germline CDR1 and CDR2: MGHRA and YSYEKL. The junction had 6 bases not matched to a gene; V was cut back by 4 bases and J by 2 bases. TCRB libraries came from RNA via three nested multiplex PCR rounds. One entry per CDR3 protein, called by TCRdb with MiXCR from the multiplex PCR reads. The table records some 15,000 distinct CDR3 sequences, roughly two thirds of them present only once. The chain has TRBV4-1 and TRBJ2-7; TRBD2 matches at 12 bases. The sequence was obtained from a male donor with glioblastoma. The sample taken for sequencing was brain tumor tissue. The CDR3 loop is CASSLQTSGRTYEQYF. The CDR3 nucleotides read TGCGCCAGCAGCCTCCAGACTAGCGGGAGAACCTACGAGCAGTACTTC.